Reported below is one T cell receptor beta chain. The antigen is undetermined. These data are taken from a study of identical twins. Study-level results: The same donors were not followed; conclusions instead depended on cross-sectional statistical analysis. The presence of invariant MAIT and iNKT cells could partly confound analyses of zero-insertion sequences. Model-predicted out-of-frame TCR alpha sharing fell below observed values in monozygotic twins.

TCRdb recomputed calls from the 5' RACE reads with MiXCR, one row per CDR3 protein. The repertoire holds approximately 690,000 distinct CDR3 sequences, with around 5.7% as singletons. In every case, the donor was a healthy Caucasian. This CDR3 comprises 15 residues. Germline V gives CDR1 SGHAT, CDR2 FQNNGV. Trimming stripped 4 bases from V and 1 base from J, with 11 bases between. This sequence originates from a man between 18 and 35 years old in good health. Sequencing was carried out using naive T cells sorted from blood. V usage is TRBV11-2 and J usage is TRBJ2-1; no definite D call. This CDR3 is CASSSLPQSYNEQFF. The CDR3 DNA follows: TGTGCCAGCAGCTCCTTGCCTCAATCCTACAATGAGCAGTTCTTC.